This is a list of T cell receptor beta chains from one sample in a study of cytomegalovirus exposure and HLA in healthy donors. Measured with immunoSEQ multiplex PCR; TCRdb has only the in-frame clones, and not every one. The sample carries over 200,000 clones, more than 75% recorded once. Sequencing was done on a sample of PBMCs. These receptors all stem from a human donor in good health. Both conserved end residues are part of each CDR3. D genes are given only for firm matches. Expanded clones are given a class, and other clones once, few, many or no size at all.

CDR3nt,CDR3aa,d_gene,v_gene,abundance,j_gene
TGTGCCAGCAGGGGCAACAGGGTGCTTGGGGACGAGCAGTACTTC,CASRGNRVLGDEQYF,NA,TRBV6-1,few,TRBJ2-7
TGTGCCATCACCGCCCAGGGTTTGCTGAATGAGCAGTTCTTC,CAITAQGLLNEQFF,NA,TRBV10-3,NA,TRBJ2-1
TGCGCCAGCAGCCAAGGAGACAGGGGTTACGAGCAGTACTTC,CASSQGDRGYEQYF,TRBD1,TRBV4-1,NA,TRBJ2-7
TGTGCCATCAGTGTGACTAGCGGGACCTACGAGCAGTACTTC,CAISVTSGTYEQYF,TRBD2,TRBV10-3,NA,TRBJ2-7
TGTGCCAGCAGCACTAGGGCAGGGGGGTACGAGCAGTACTTC,CASSTRAGGYEQYF,NA,TRBV6-1,NA,TRBJ2-7
TGTGCCAGCAGTTCATACAGCCTGAGCCTTGGGAACACCATATATTTT,CASSSYSLSLGNTIYF,NA,TRBV7-8,NA,TRBJ1-3
TGTGCCAGCAGGGGTGGGCTTAGCAATCAGCCCCAGCATTTT,CASRGGLSNQPQHF,NA,TRBV28,NA,TRBJ1-5
TGTGCCAGCAGCCTCCCGGGACACAACAATCAGCCCCAGCATTTT,CASSLPGHNNQPQHF,NA,TRBV7-9,NA,TRBJ1-5
TGCGCCAGTGGGACAGGGGTCCTCTCTGGGGCCAACGTCCTGACTTTC,CASGTGVLSGANVLTF,TRBD1,TRBV5-1,NA,TRBJ2-6
TGTTCCAGCGGCCCTCTAAGGGGACAAACTAATGAAAAACTGTTTTTT,CSSGPLRGQTNEKLFF,NA,TRBV7-9,NA,TRBJ1-4
TGTGCCAGCAGCTCCATAGCGGGGAGCACAGATACGCAGTATTTT,CASSSIAGSTDTQYF,TRBD2,TRBV7-9,NA,TRBJ2-3
TGTGCCAGCAGTGAAGCGCTTAGCGGGAGCGGGGAGCTGTTTTTT,CASSEALSGSGELFF,TRBD2,TRBV2,NA,TRBJ2-2
TGTGCCAGCAGTTTTCGCGGATGGGGCAGGGGGCGAGTGAGCACAGATACGCAGTATTTT,CASSFRGWGRGRVSTDTQYF,TRBD1,TRBV28,NA,TRBJ2-3
TGTGCCAGCTCCGATAGGGGATCAGGCAATCAGCCCCAGCATTTT,CASSDRGSGNQPQHF,NA,TRBV18,NA,TRBJ1-5
TGTGCCAGTAGTTGGATGTTTCCGGTGTCGGGTTGGGATCAGCCCCAGCATTTT,CASSWMFPVSGWDQPQHF,NA,TRBV19,NA,TRBJ1-5
TGTGCCAGCAGCCTAATAGGAGCGGGAGTGTACAATGAGCAGTTCTTC,CASSLIGAGVYNEQFF,TRBD2,TRBV7-3,NA,TRBJ2-1
TGCGCCAGCAGCTCGGGACAGAGTAATTCACCCCTCCACTTT,CASSSGQSNSPLHF,TRBD1,TRBV5-1,NA,TRBJ1-6
TGTGCCAGTAGTATAGGGGACAGCCATCAGCCCCAGCATTTT,CASSIGDSHQPQHF,TRBD1,TRBV19,NA,TRBJ1-5
TGTGCCACGGCGGGACAGGGGAATCAGCCCCAGCATTTT,CATAGQGNQPQHF,TRBD1,TRBV19,once,TRBJ1-5
TGTGCCAGCAGCCCGCGGGGGATGAACACTGAAGCTTTCTTT,CASSPRGMNTEAFF,NA,TRBV11-2,once,TRBJ1-1
TGTGCCAGCAGTTACTCGAGGGGACAGCCTTCCTACGAGCAGTACTTC,CASSYSRGQPSYEQYF,TRBD1,TRBV6-6,NA,TRBJ2-7
TGTGCCAGCTGGGGGCTATCTCACGCGGGGCAGTACTTC,CASWGLSHAGQYF,NA,TRBV12-1,NA,TRBJ2-7
TGTGCCAGCAGCTCGGGGACTAGCGGGAGTGAGACCCAGTACTTC,CASSSGTSGSETQYF,TRBD2,TRBV7-3,NA,TRBJ2-5
TGTGCCAGCAGCCGACGACAGGGGGCTAAGTACACTGAAGCTTTCTTT,CASSRRQGAKYTEAFF,TRBD1,TRBV7-3,NA,TRBJ1-1
TGTGCCAGCAGCGGGGGACTAGCGGGAGTTGAGACCCAGTACTTC,CASSGGLAGVETQYF,TRBD2,TRBV9,NA,TRBJ2-5
TGTGCCAGCAGTCAGGGGTTGAGCAATGAGCAGTTCTTC,CASSQGLSNEQFF,NA,TRBV27,NA,TRBJ2-1
TGTGCCAGCAGTACACGGAAGACTAGCGGGAGGCAAGAGCAGTACTTC,CASSTRKTSGRQEQYF,TRBD2,TRBV2,NA,TRBJ2-5
TGCGCCAGCAGCAAAGGTCGTTTTACCGACTACGGCACAGATACGCAGTATTTT,CASSKGRFTDYGTDTQYF,NA,TRBV4-1,once,TRBJ2-3
TGTGCCAGCAGCTTGGACCAGACAATCCCCTACAATGAGCAGTTCTTC,CASSLDQTIPYNEQFF,NA,TRBV5-4,NA,TRBJ2-1